The 12 T cell receptor beta chains below all came from one sample that was sequenced in a study of T cell responses to AZD1222 COVID-19 vaccine listed by TCRdb under 2021. The time point tag for this specimen amounts to: about 28 days (+/-7) after the second vaccine dose. The treatment or condition label, as the study defines it: meningococcal conjugate vaccine given as trial control. Library prep was done by the immunoSEQ multiplex PCR assay. TCRdb took over this immuneACCESS table, retaining in-frame rearrangements with V and J assigned. Such tables are incomplete; in checked studies, under half of the missing clones stem from an unresolved V gene, and the remainder is unexplained. This sample is represented by approximately 150,000 clones; just under 90% of them were singletons. In total, the top ten clones hold roughly 4.3% of the sample. The sample here was peripheral blood, taken 28 days after the second dose of the MenACWY control vaccine. The receptors stem from an adult who received the MenACWY meningococcal vaccine as a control.

The genes are TRBV7-2 and TRBJ2-1; no definite D call. Germline V CDR1 and CDR2: SGHTA, FQGNSA. The germline V and J ends were trimmed by 1 base and 5 bases, with 6 bases remaining between them. The CDR3 has 13 residues. This CDR3 reads CASSLDFHNEQFF. The CDR3 nucleotides are TGTGCCAGCAGCTTAGACTTTCACAATGAGCAGTTCTTC.

The chain is built from TRBV28 and TRBJ1-2; D remains unclear. This CDR3 is 13 amino acids long. CDR1 MDHEN and CDR2 SYDVKM come from the germline V gene. V was clipped by 3 bases and J by 4 bases, with 9 bases between them. CDR3 nucleotide sequence: TGTGCCAGCAGTTTCCGAGGAGGCTATGGCTACACCTTC. This sequence encodes CASSFRGGYGYTF.

This chain uses TRBV27 with TRBJ1-2, with D tentatively TRBD1 (6 bases). Germline V lookup: CDR1 MNHEY, CDR2 SMNVEV (reference sequence). V was pared by 8 bases and J by 6 bases, with 7 bases between. The CDR3 has 10 residues. The CDR3 reads CASGDNGYTF. The CDR3 DNA reads as TGTGCCAGCGGGGACAATGGCTACACCTTC.

V gene TRBV28 combines with J gene TRBJ2-3, with D unresolved. V was clipped by 7 bases and J by 0 bases, with 17 bases between them. CDR1 and CDR2 (germline): MDHEN, SYDVKM. This CDR3 contains 16 residues. The CDR3 region is CASTPASLSSTDTQYF. The CDR3 DNA sequence: TGTGCCAGCACCCCTGCATCGCTTTCTAGCACAGATACGCAGTATTTT.

This chain joins TRBV11-1 and TRBJ2-3; D is undetermined. The germline CDR1 and CDR2 sequences are SGHAT and FQDESV (reference sequence). The CDR3 runs to 12 residues. The V end lost 5 bases, the J end lost 6 bases, and 9 bases lay between the germline ends. Here the CDR3 DNA reads TGTGCCAGCAGCACCCGTAGGGATACGCAGTATTTT. Translation: CASSTRRDTQYF.

This sequence joins TRBV11-3 and TRBJ2-7; D not resolved. This CDR3 contains 13 residues. Between the trimmed V and J ends, which lost 0 bases and 3 bases, there was a span of 6 bases. Germline CDR1 is SGHNT and CDR2 is YENEEA. Written as DNA, the CDR3 is TGTGCCAGCAGCTTAGATAGGTACTACGAGCAGTACTTC. Protein sequence: CASSLDRYYEQYF.

V gene TRBV28 combines with J gene TRBJ1-1; 10 bases map to TRBD1. This CDR3 is 14 amino acids long. Losses at the gene ends were 5 bases for V and 5 bases for J; bases not matched to a gene: 5. Germline CDR1 and CDR2: MDHEN and SYDVKM. The CDR3 region has the DNA TGTGCCAGCAGTACCCGGACAGGGGGGACTGAAGCTTTCTTT. This encodes CASSTRTGGTEAFF.

This chain uses TRBV4-1 with TRBJ2-7; unclear D gene. Germline-derived CDR1 and CDR2 are MGHRA and YSYEKL. V shed 4 bases and J shed 0 bases, with 19 bases lying between them. The CDR3 runs 17 residues. The DNA of the CDR3 is TGCGCCAGCAGCCCTACCCCCTTGACCTCCTTCTCCTACGAGCAGTACTTC. Translated, it gives CASSPTPLTSFSYEQYF.

The chain couples TRBV14 to TRBJ1-1; D is undetermined. The CDR3 runs 14 residues. The V gene lost 5 bases and the J gene lost 5 bases, with 15 bases spanning the gap. Per the germline V gene, CDR1 is SGHDN and CDR2 is FVKESK. The DNA of the CDR3 is TGTGCCAGCAGCTTCTCAAGAGGGTCTACTGAAGCTTTCTTT. It yields the protein CASSFSRGSTEAFF.

This chain links TRBV30 with TRBJ1-2; D is perhaps TRBD1 (5 bases). The CDR3 consists of 13 residues. The V and J ends lost 2 bases and 2 bases respectively, with 9 bases between them. The germline V gene has CDR1 GTSNPN and CDR2 SVGIG (reference sequence). CDR3 loop: CAWSPSGNYGYTF. The CDR3 DNA follows: TGTGCCTGGAGTCCGTCAGGGAACTATGGCTACACCTTC.

Turning to this clone: A read error may produce the germline difference seen at one junction end. The rearrangement uses TRBV7-2 and TRBJ2-7; D remains unclear. Germline V gene sequence: CDR1 SGHTA, CDR2 FQGNSA. This CDR3 has 14 residues. The CDR3 spells CASRPPLRTTALSF. Written as DNA, the CDR3 is TGTGCCAGCAGGCCTCCTCTGAGGACCACTGCATTGAGCTTC.

This rearrangement joins TRBV5-1 to TRBJ2-7, with 7 bases matching TRBD2. V lost 8 bases, J lost 6 bases, and 11 bases stayed unmatched. The CDR3 runs 13 residues. The germline CDR1 and CDR2 sequences are SGHRS and YFSETQ. CDR3 in amino acids: CASRGGLEGEQYF. In DNA form, the CDR3 reads TGCGCCAGTCGCGGAGGACTAGAGGGCGAGCAGTACTTC.